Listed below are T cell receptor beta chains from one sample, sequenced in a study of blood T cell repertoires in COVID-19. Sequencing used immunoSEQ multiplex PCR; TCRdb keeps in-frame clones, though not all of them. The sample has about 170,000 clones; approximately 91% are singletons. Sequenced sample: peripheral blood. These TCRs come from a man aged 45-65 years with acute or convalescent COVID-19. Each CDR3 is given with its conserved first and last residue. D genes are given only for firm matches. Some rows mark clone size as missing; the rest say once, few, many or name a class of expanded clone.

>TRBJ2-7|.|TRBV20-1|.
TGCAGTGCCCGCGATATCTACGAGCAGTACTTC
CSARDIYEQYF
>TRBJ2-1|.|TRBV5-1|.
TGCGCCAGCAGCTTGGTGGCCAATGAGCAGTTCTTC
CASSLVANEQFF
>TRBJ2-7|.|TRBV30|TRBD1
TGTGCCTGGAATCCCGACAGGGGCTACGAGCAGTACTTC
CAWNPDRGYEQYF
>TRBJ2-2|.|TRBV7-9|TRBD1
TGTGCCAGCAGCGGGGAGGGGACAGGGTTTGCCGGGGAGCTGTTTTTT
CASSGEGTGFAGELFF
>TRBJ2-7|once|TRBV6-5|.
TGTGCCAGCAACGAAGGGGCAGAGTACTACGAGCAGTACTTC
CASNEGAEYYEQYF
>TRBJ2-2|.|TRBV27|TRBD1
TGTGCCAGCACTCAGGACAGGAGGACCGGGGAGCTGTTTTTT
CASTQDRRTGELFF
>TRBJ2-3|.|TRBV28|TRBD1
TGTGCCAGCAGTCCCCCCGGACAGGGGGGCACAGATACGCAGTATTTT
CASSPPGQGGTDTQYF
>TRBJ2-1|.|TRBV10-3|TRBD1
TGTGCCATCGGGACAGGGAAGGTAGGAGCTTACAATGAGCAGTTCTTC
CAIGTGKVGAYNEQFF
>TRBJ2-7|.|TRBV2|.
TGTGCCAGCACTGGGCTCCGCTCCTACGAGCAGTACTTC
CASTGLRSYEQYF
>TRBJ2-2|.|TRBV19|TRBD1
TGTGCCAGTAGTAAGGGACAGGCCGAAATTCCGGGGGAGCTGTTTTTT
CASSKGQAEIPGELFF
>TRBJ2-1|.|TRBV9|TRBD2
TGTGCCAGCAGCGATGCCGGGACTAGCTTTAATGAGCAGTTCTTC
CASSDAGTSFNEQFF
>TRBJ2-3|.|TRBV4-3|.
TGCGCCAGCAGCCAAGGTGCTAGCTTCAGCACAGATACGCAGTATTTT
CASSQGASFSTDTQYF
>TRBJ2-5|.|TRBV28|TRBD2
TGTGCCAGCACCCTAGCGGGAGAGACCCAGTACTTC
CASTLAGETQYF
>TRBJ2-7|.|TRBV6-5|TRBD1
TGTGCCAGCATTCGGGACAGTCTCGAGCAGTACTTC
CASIRDSLEQYF
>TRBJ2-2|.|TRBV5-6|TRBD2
TGTGCCAGCAGCCAGGGACTAGCGGACACCGGGGAGCTGTTTTTT
CASSQGLADTGELFF
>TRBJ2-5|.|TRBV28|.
TGTGCCAGCCGCGGCCCCCCTGAGACCCAGTACTTC
CASRGPPETQYF
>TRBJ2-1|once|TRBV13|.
TGTGCCAGCAGCTACTTATACAATGAGCAGTTCTTC
CASSYLYNEQFF
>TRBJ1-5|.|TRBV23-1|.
TGCGCCAGCAGTCATCCTAGCGGGCAGGACAATCAGCCCCAGCATTTT
CASSHPSGQDNQPQHF
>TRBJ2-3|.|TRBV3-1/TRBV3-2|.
TGTGCCAGCAGCCAAGATCTTTGGACAGTAGGAACAGATACGCAGTATTTT
CASSQDLWTVGTDTQYF
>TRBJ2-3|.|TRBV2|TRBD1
TGTGCCAGCAGTAGGGACAGGGAATTCGGAGATACGCAGTATTTT
CASSRDREFGDTQYF
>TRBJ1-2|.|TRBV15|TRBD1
TGTGCCACCAGCAGAGATCGGCCCGGGACAGGGGGCTCCGGCTCCTACTATGGCTACACCTTC
CATSRDRPGTGGSGSYYGYTF
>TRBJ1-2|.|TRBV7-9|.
TGTGCCAGCAGCTTAGCGCTTCGGGGGACCCTCTATGGCTACACCTTC
CASSLALRGTLYGYTF
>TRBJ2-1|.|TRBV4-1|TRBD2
TGCGCCAGCAGCCAAGACGTAGGCGGGAGGGGGAATGAGCAGTTCTTC
CASSQDVGGRGNEQFF
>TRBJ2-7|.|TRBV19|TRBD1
TGTGCCAGTAGTACTCGAACAGGGGACGAGCAGTACTTC
CASSTRTGDEQYF
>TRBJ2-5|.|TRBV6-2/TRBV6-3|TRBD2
TGTGCCAGCAGTTTACTAGCGGGAGTTCGGGAGACCCAGTACTTC
CASSLLAGVRETQYF
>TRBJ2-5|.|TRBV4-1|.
TGCGCCAGCAGCCAGGATCGACAGGGAAGCGGGGAGACCCAGTACTTC
CASSQDRQGSGETQYF
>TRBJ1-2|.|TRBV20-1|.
TGCAGTGCTAGTAGACAGTTTAGAGACTATGGCTACACCTTC
CSASRQFRDYGYTF
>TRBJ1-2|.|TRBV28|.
TGTGCCAGCACCGCCCCATTGAGGCGCTACACCTTC
CASTAPLRRYTF
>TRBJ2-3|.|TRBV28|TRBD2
TGTGCCAGCAGTTTGGGACTAGCGAGTCGTAACACAGATACGCAGTATTTT
CASSLGLASRNTDTQYF
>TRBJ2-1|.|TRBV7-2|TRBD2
TGTGCCAGCAGCGAACTAGCGGGGGGGAAGGGACAGTTCTTC
CASSELAGGKGQFF
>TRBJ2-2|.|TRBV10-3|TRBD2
TGTGCCATCGCTAGCGGGACAACGAACACCGGGGAGCTGTTTTTT
CAIASGTTNTGELFF
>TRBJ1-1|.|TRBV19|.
TGTGCCAGTATCCGGGAGGTGAACACTGAAGCTTTCTTT
CASIREVNTEAFF
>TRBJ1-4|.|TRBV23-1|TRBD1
TGCGCCAGCAGCGGACAGGGGGCACGCGAAAAACTGTTTTTT
CASSGQGAREKLFF
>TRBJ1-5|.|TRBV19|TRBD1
TGTGCCAGTAGTAACCGGGACAGGGTTAGTCAGCCCCAGCATTTT
CASSNRDRVSQPQHF
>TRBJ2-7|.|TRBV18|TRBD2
TGTGCCAGCTCTAGCGGGAGGACGAGCTCCTACGAGCAGTACTTC
CASSSGRTSSYEQYF
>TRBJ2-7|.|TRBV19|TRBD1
TGTGCCAGTAGGAGGACAGGGGGAGTCGACGAGCAGTACTTC
CASRRTGGVDEQYF
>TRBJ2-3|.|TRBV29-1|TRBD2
TGCAGCCATAGCGGGGATACGCAGTATTTT
CSHSGDTQYF
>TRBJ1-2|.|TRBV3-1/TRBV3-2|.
TGTGCCAGCAGCCAAGATAGGCCAGGCTATGGCTACACCTTC
CASSQDRPGYGYTF
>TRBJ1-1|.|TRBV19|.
TGTGCCAGTAGTATGACACTCACTAGGCAGATGAACACTGAAGCTTTCTTT
CASSMTLTRQMNTEAFF
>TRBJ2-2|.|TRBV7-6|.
TGTGCCAGCAGCTTAACCGTGCGAGGCGACACCGGGGAGCTGTTTTTT
CASSLTVRGDTGELFF
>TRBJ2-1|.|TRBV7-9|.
TGTGCCAGCAGCCCGGACTCGCCAATGTACAATGAGCAGTTCTTC
CASSPDSPMYNEQFF